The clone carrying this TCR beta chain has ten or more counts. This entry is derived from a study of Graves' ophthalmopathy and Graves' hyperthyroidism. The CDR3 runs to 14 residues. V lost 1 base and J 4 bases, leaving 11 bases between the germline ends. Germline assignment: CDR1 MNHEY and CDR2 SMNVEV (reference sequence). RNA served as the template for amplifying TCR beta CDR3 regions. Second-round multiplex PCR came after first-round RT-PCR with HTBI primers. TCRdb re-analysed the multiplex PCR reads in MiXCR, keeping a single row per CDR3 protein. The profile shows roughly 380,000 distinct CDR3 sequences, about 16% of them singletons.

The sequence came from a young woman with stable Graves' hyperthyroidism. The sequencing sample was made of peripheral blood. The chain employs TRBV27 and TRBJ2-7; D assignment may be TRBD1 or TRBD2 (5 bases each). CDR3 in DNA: TGTGCCAGCAGTTTATACACGGGGCGGTACGAGCAGTACTTC. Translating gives CASSLYTGRYEQYF.